The 12 T cell receptor beta chains below were found in one sample sequenced in a study of T-cell reconstitution after alpha-beta-depleted transplantation in children. Unique molecular identifiers were incorporated into the prepared TCRbeta library. In TCRdb, the PCR reads were re-called with MiXCR into one record per CDR3 protein. This sample has some 350,000 distinct CDR3 sequences, with under 13% found just once. The specimen was PBMCs from the stem cell graft donor, collected from the stem cell graft. Every receptor here comes from a human donor who donated a stem cell graft to a child with acute lymphoblastic leukemia.

This clonotype appeared a few times. J is TRBJ2-1 and V is TRBV7-2, with 9 bases matching TRBD2. Germline CDR1 and CDR2: SGHTA and FQGNSA. Trimming removed 3 bases from V and 4 bases from J; junction bases left unmatched: 4. The CDR3 extends over 15 amino acids. In DNA, the CDR3 is TGTGCCAGCAGCTTGGCTAGCGGGGAATACAATGAGCAGTTCTTC. It translates to CASSLASGEYNEQFF.

This clonotype was picked up a small number of times. CDR3 sequence reads: CASSQGMFPEGVGNEQFF. The CDR3 DNA is TGCGCCAGCAGCCAAGGGATGTTTCCAGAGGGCGTTGGCAATGAGCAGTTCTTC. The chain joins TRBV4-1 to TRBJ2-1; D perhaps matches TRBD2 (5 bases). CDR1 and CDR2 (germline): MGHRA, YSYEKL. The CDR3 sequence is 18 residues long. Trimming removed 1 base at V and 6 bases at J, with 22 bases between.

This clonotype was counted at least ten times. CDR3 nucleotides: TGTGCCAGCAGCCCCCCGACAGATTCGAGGTACTTC. Its translation: CASSPPTDSRYF. The rearrangement joins TRBV7-2 to TRBJ2-7; possibly TRBD1 for D (5 bases). V lost 5 bases to trimming and J lost 12 bases, with 17 bases between them. The CDR3 has 12 residues. CDR1 and CDR2 (germline): SGHTA, FQGNSA.

This clonotype was detected only a few times. The gene calls are TRBV5-1 and TRBJ1-1, with unresolved D. The CDR3 is 16 amino acids. Germline lookup yields CDR1 SGHRS and CDR2 YFSETQ. Trimming stripped 0 bases from V and 7 bases from J, with 19 bases between. The CDR3 nucleotides are TGCGCCAGCAGCTTGGGTACCTTCAGGAATCGGCTTGAAGCTTTCTTT. Translated, it gives CASSLGTFRNRLEAFF.

The CDR3 coding sequence is TGTGCCAGCAGTTTGGACAGGGTGGTGGCGGAGGGTTCCTACGAGCAGTACTTC. It specifies CASSLDRVVAEGSYEQYF. V and J are TRBV3-1 and TRBJ2-7; TRBD1 agrees at 8 bases. The CDR3 has 18 amino acids. Germline CDR1 LGHDT, CDR2 YNNKEL (reference sequence). Trimming took 6 bases from V and 1 from J; bases not matched to a gene: 17.

This rearrangement joins TRBV5-1 to TRBJ2-3; TRBD1 matches 9 bases. V lost 0 bases and J lost 4; bases outside the gene matches: 3. This CDR3 region has 15 residues. CDR1 SGHRS and CDR2 YFSETQ come from the germline V gene. The CDR3 reads CASSLGTGEADTQYF. The CDR3 DNA reads as TGCGCCAGCAGCTTGGGGACAGGGGAGGCAGATACGCAGTATTTT.

The V gene is TRBV6-1, the J gene TRBJ2-1, with D possibly TRBD1 on 7 matching bases. The germline V and J ends were trimmed by 3 bases and 3 bases, with 21 bases remaining between them. This CDR3 has 18 amino acids. Germline CDR1 and CDR2: MNHNS and SASEGT. The CDR3 DNA reads as TGTGCCAGCAGTGATCCCGGAGGGGGCTTGGACGTCTACAATGAGCAGTTCTTC. It is translated as CASSDPGGGLDVYNEQFF.

This clonotype was seen only a few times. The chain joins TRBV27 to TRBJ2-7; 7 positions agree with TRBD2. Germline V gene data show CDR1 as MNHEY and CDR2 as SMNVEV (reference sequence). The CDR3 is made up of 14 amino acids. Trimming took 2 bases from V and 5 from J; bases not matched to a gene: 6. Written as DNA, the CDR3 is TGTGCCAGCAGTTTAAGAGGGAGGGTCCACGAGCAGTACTTC. This translates into CASSLRGRVHEQYF.

This clonotype was seen more than once but under ten times. The rearrangement uses TRBV15 and TRBJ2-1; D may be TRBD1 (5 bases). In germline, CDR1 is LNHNV, CDR2 YYDKDF (reference sequence). Deletions cut 0 bases from V and 5 bases from J, with 14 bases between. This CDR3 is 16 amino acids long. CDR3 region: CATSRDRSRVDNEQFF. CDR3 DNA: TGTGCCACCAGCAGAGATCGAAGCAGGGTTGACAATGAGCAGTTCTTC.

In this sample, this clonotype turned up many times. V is TRBV29-1 and J is TRBJ1-1, with D possibly matching TRBD1 (6 bases). The germline gives CDR1 SQVTM, CDR2 ANQGSEA. V was shortened by 6 bases and J by 5 bases, with 10 bases between the two germline ends. The CDR3 runs to 11 residues. CDR3 in DNA: TGCAGCGTGAGGGGGAATACTGAAGCTTTCTTT. Translation gives CSVRGNTEAFF.

This clonotype was recorded a few times. The chain carries TRBV7-9 and TRBJ2-7, with D tentatively TRBD2 (6 bases). CDR3 length equals 16 residues. The V end lost 4 bases, the J end lost 2 bases, and 18 bases lay between the germline ends. Germline assignment: CDR1 SEHNR and CDR2 FQNEAQ (reference sequence). CDR3 coding DNA: TGTGCCAGCAGCTCCGAATTCGGAGGGAATCCCTACGAGCAGTACTTC. It encodes CASSSEFGGNPYEQYF.

This clonotype was observed a few times. The genes are TRBV20-1 and TRBJ2-1; a weak D match, TRBD2 (5 bases). The CDR3 runs to 16 residues. V dropped 0 bases and J dropped 0 bases, with 12 bases sitting between them. The germline gives CDR1 DFQATT, CDR2 SNEGSKA (reference sequence). Here the CDR3 DNA reads TGCAGTGCTAGAGATTTGTCAGCGGTCTCCTACAATGAGCAGTTCTTC. Translation: CSARDLSAVSYNEQFF.